This T cell receptor beta chain originates from a study of blood T cells in healthy people across ages (dated by TCRdb to between 2014 and 2016). Study-level background: In model experiments, roughly one uniquely barcoded TCR beta cDNA molecule per two T cells was captured by template switching. The donors were divided into four age groups: young (average approximately 17 years), middle-aged (approximately 39), aged (about 56) and long-lived (about 84). For two donors (one aged 18 to 29 and one aged 80 or older), the study analyzed two additional independent replicas of 1 million unique cDNA reads from the same blood draw. The study measured age-related changes in TCR beta repertoire diversity using deep sequencing normalized with unique cDNA molecular identifiers. To avoid experimental bias, donors of different ages were distributed randomly across sequencing lanes.

Library method: 5' RACE. Sequencing relied on an Illumina HiSeq 2500. A second roughly 6 to 11 cycle PCR used a sample-barcoded 5' primer and a J-beta primer mix. A unique molecular identifier was introduced onto each TCR beta cDNA molecule by a template-switch 5' adaptor carrying 12 random nucleotides. Each sample yielded at least 2.5 million CDR3-containing paired-end reads. All of the RNA was converted into first-strand cDNA using the Mint cDNA synthesis kit, with a TRBC-specific oligonucleotide serving as the primer. All cDNA was treated with uracil-DNA glycosylase and then went through a first 18-cycle PCR with the universal primers M1SS and BC2_uni_R. The source study handled its data this way. For normalization, 1 million high-quality reads, each with a distinct molecular identifier, were randomly selected from each sample. Instead of being binned into consensus sequences, reads with shared molecular identifiers were discarded. MiTCR, set to a Q25 quality threshold and the strictest error-elimination algorithm, was used for CDR3 identification, clonotype clustering and error correction. A nonparametric unseen species model with Euler transformation was used to estimate lower-bound total TCR beta diversity. The raw public data were reprocessed by TCRdb itself: fastp quality trimming at Q25, MiXCR clonotype calling, in-frame beta chains only. Records with the same CDR3 protein are collapsed into one entry carrying the most frequent genes and DNA. These V and J calls rely on TCRdb rather than the paper's analysis. This sample comprises more than 650,000 distinct CDR3 sequences, 22% of them detected only once. The ten most abundant clones make up 22% of the sample.

Worth noting for this clonotype: This clone's antigen is unknown. Base qualities are not at hand, and no much larger clone is one base apart.

What the work shows at the level of the full study, not this receptor alone: Donor CMV infection status was unknown, potentially confounding age-related changes in expanded clonotypes. As age increased, observed TCR beta diversity per million T cells dropped in a roughly linear way, and a significant reduction was already evident by age about 40. Conclusive comparison of naive and antigen-experienced compartments was prevented by the profiling of bulk unsorted PBMCs. Total diversity estimates from one million sequenced T cells were considered lower bounds and underestimates. Compared with the aged group, more naive CD4+ T cells, fewer expanded clones and increased TCR diversity were shown by the long-lived group, suggesting age selection. There was a strong correlation between observed TCR beta diversity and the percentage of naive T cells measured by flow cytometry.

CDR1 LGHDT and CDR2 YNNKEL were looked up in the germline V gene (reference sequence). Deletion took 1 base off V and 1 base off J, with a span of 10 bases between the germline ends. From the cysteine up to the phenylalanine, the CDR3 has a length of 15 residues. The sequence is cut down to CDR3 DNA, 45 bases in frame from base 1. The approximately 40 donors, aged about 6 to 95 years, were systemically healthy Caucasian individuals from Russia. Roughly 9.5 milliliters of peripheral blood were drawn from each donor into EDTA-treated Vacutainer tubes. Ficoll-Paque density-gradient centrifugation was used to isolate PBMCs, with at least 6.5 million per sample. Total RNA, at least 6 micrograms per sample, was extracted from PBMCs with Trizol reagent. Naive CD45RAhigh/CD27high T cell percentages were measured by flow cytometry on a PBMC aliquot from every donor.

The sequencing input was blood. This TCR came from a man in his sixties or seventies in good health. This sequence uses TRBV3-1 and TRBJ1-2; the D gene identity is not certain. The nucleotide sequence reads as follows: TGTGCCAGCAGCCAAGGACCGTTAATTAACTATGGCTACACCTTC. The resulting protein is CASSQGPLINYGYTF.